Following are 28 T cell receptor beta chains from one sample sequenced in a study of T cell responses to AZD1222 COVID-19 vaccine. TCRdb keeps only in-frame clones here, not all; method: immunoSEQ multiplex PCR. Here the sample spans some 150,000 clones, approximately 89% being singletons. The sequences come from peripheral blood, collected on day 0 of AZD1222 vaccination. The receptor set was obtained from an adult in good health.

This clone was recorded once. This chain joins TRBV7-6 and TRBJ1-4, with 8 positions matching TRBD1. Germline CDR1 SGHVS, CDR2 FNYEAQ. The V segment lost 5 bases and the J segment 4 bases; nucleotides outside the gene matches: 6. The CDR3 is 15 amino acids. The CDR3 region has the DNA TGTGCCAGCAGCCCCCGGGACAGGATTAATGAAAAACTGTTTTTT. It codes for CASSPRDRINEKLFF.

The chain links TRBV6-2 or TRBV6-3 to TRBJ1-5; 7 bases agree with TRBD1. V lost 5 bases and J lost 3; bases outside the gene matches: 7. The germline gives CDR1 MNHEY, CDR2 SVGEGT. CDR3 length: 15 amino acids. In DNA, the CDR3 is TGTGCCAGCAGTACCCGACAGGGATTCAATCAGCCCCAGCATTTT. This encodes CASSTRQGFNQPQHF.

The V call is TRBV7-2, the J call TRBJ2-5; 7 nucleotides align to TRBD2. CDR1 and CDR2 (germline): SGHTA, FQGNSA. V lost 5 bases, J lost 5 bases, and 11 bases stayed unmatched. The CDR3 loop spans 15 amino acids. DNA for the CDR3: TGTGCCAGCAGCGACTCGAGCGGGATTCGGGAGACCCAGTACTTC. Protein sequence: CASSDSSGIRETQYF. Supplemented by reference TRBV7-2 and TRBJ2-5, the full variable domain reads GAGVSQSPSNKVTEKGKDVELRCDPISGHTALYWYRQSLGQGLEFLIYFQGNSAPDKSGLPSDRFSAERTGGSVSTLTIQRTQQEDSAVYLCASSDSSGIRETQYFGPGTRLLVL.

This clone was counted between two and nine times. The chain's CDR3 is CASSLGGGGPSYEQYF. The CDR3 coding sequence is TGTGCCAGCAGCTTGGGCGGCGGGGGCCCTTCCTACGAGCAGTACTTC. The rearrangement uses TRBV5-4 and TRBJ2-7, with a weak D call TRBD2 (7 bases). This CDR3 spans 16 amino acids. V was pared by 0 bases and J by 1 base, with 14 bases between. Germline CDR1 reads SGHNT; CDR2 reads YYREEE (reference sequence).

CDR3 residues: CASSQSHRGQQETQYF. The CDR3 region has the DNA TGCGCCAGCAGTCAATCCCACAGGGGGCAGCAAGAGACCCAGTACTTC. The chain joins TRBV23-1 to TRBJ2-5, with TRBD1 matching over 9 bases. TRBV23-1 is an open reading frame whose function is uncertain. After removal of 0 bases from V and 2 bases from J, the junction contained 4 bases not matched to a gene. The CDR3 contains 16 residues.

The chain couples TRBV12-3 or TRBV12-4 to TRBJ2-3; 10 bases are shared with TRBD2. Germline trimming cut 5 bases from V and 11 bases from J; bases unmatched to any gene: 1. The CDR3 covers 11 residues. CDR3 bases: TGTGCCAGCAGTAGCGGGGGGGGGCAGTATTTT. Its protein product is CASSSGGGQYF.

This chain links TRBV11-2 with TRBJ2-5; 7 bases align to TRBD1. The CDR3 extends over 17 amino acids. Trimming took 5 bases from V and 5 from J; bases not matched to a gene: 17. Germline CDR1 SGHAT, CDR2 FQNNGV. In DNA form, the CDR3 reads TGTGCCAGCAGCCTGGGACAGCTCAAAAATAGAGGGGAGACCCAGTACTTC. It specifies CASSLGQLKNRGETQYF. The entire variable domain, with the rest obtained from reference TRBV11-2 and TRBJ2-5, is as follows: EAGVAQSPRYKIIEKRQSVAFWCNPISGHATLYWYQQILGQGPKLLIQFQNNGVVDDSQLPKDRFSAERLKGVDSTLKIQPAKLEDSAVYLCASSLGQLKNRGETQYFGPGTRLLVL.

V gene TRBV6-1 combines with J gene TRBJ2-7; maybe TRBD2 (5 bases). Trimming pared 0 bases from V and 3 bases from J, leaving 15 bases between. This CDR3 region has 16 residues. Germline V lookup: CDR1 MNHNS, CDR2 SASEGT. The CDR3 spells CASSEAWPTAGYEQYF. The CDR3 DNA reads TGTGCCAGCAGTGAAGCCTGGCCGACTGCGGGCTACGAGCAGTACTTC.

This clone was seen once. CDR3: CASSRPPYNEQFF. In DNA, the CDR3 is TGTGCCAGCAGCCGACCCCCGTACAATGAGCAGTTCTTC. The chain employs TRBV7-9 and TRBJ2-1; D ambiguous. V was cut by 5 bases and J by 4 bases, with 9 bases left in between. Germline values: CDR1 SEHNR, CDR2 FQNEAQ (reference sequence). This CDR3 is 13 amino acids long.

This rearrangement joins TRBV7-9 to TRBJ1-4, with TRBD1 as a possible D gene (6 bases). Trimming removed 0 bases at V and 5 bases at J, with 13 bases between. The CDR3 covers 16 residues. The germline V gene has CDR1 SEHNR and CDR2 FQNEAQ (reference sequence). DNA of the CDR3: TGTGCCAGCAGCTTAGCTGTCGGGACACAAAATGAAAAACTGTTTTTT. Translating it yields CASSLAVGTQNEKLFF.

Details on this clone: This sample includes further DNA sequences coding for the same CDR3. This chain connects TRBV12-3 or TRBV12-4 to TRBJ2-4; D remains ambiguous. V was cut by 3 bases and J by 5 bases, with 8 bases left in between. The CDR3 sequence is 13 residues long. The CDR3 loop reads CASSFGGENIQYF. CDR3 nucleotide sequence: TGTGCCAGCAGTTTCGGCGGCGAAAACATTCAGTACTTC.

The rearrangement joins TRBV7-9 to TRBJ2-1; 12 nucleotides align to TRBD2. The CDR3 has 17 residues. Germline V CDR1 and CDR2: SEHNR, FQNEAQ (reference sequence). With V trimmed by 6 bases and J by 8 bases, 14 bases remained unmatched. The CDR3 DNA is TGTGCCAGCAGGCCGTCTAGCGGGAGGGCACGGGGAGATGAGCAGTTCTTC. Its protein product is CASRPSSGRARGDEQFF.

This rearrangement joins TRBV5-8 to TRBJ2-5, with TRBD2 matching 11 bases. This CDR3 is built from 16 residues. V lost 4 bases to trimming and J lost 2 bases; unmatched junction nucleotides: 7. Germline V gives CDR1 SGHTS, CDR2 YDEGEE. In DNA form, the CDR3 reads TGTGCCAGCAGCCCTGGGACTAGCGGAGATCAAGAGACCCAGTACTTC. It codes for CASSPGTSGDQETQYF.

This sequence joins TRBV3-1 (or the pseudogene TRBV3-2) and TRBJ1-4, with 9 bases matching TRBD1. Germline values: CDR1 LGHDT, CDR2 YNNKEL (reference sequence). The ends lost 3 bases at V and 2 bases at J; junction bases unmatched: 10. The CDR3 runs 18 residues. DNA for the CDR3: TGTGCCAGCAGCCATCTTTTCCGGGACAGGGTCACTAATGAAAAACTGTTTTTT. Amino acids: CASSHLFRDRVTNEKLFF.

The chain employs TRBV7-8 and TRBJ1-5; D may be TRBD1 (6 bases). Per germline, CDR1 SGHVS and CDR2 FQNEAQ. The V end lost 5 bases, the J end lost 2 bases, and 19 bases lay between the germline ends. The CDR3 spans 17 residues. Here the CDR3 reads CASSPSYGQTGNQPQHF. The CDR3 region has the DNA TGTGCCAGCAGCCCGTCTTACGGACAGACTGGCAATCAGCCCCAGCATTTT.

V and J are TRBV9 and TRBJ1-1; the D is unclear. Germline CDR1 and CDR2: SGDLS and YYNGEE. The CDR3 is made up of 16 amino acids. The V end lost 3 bases, the J end lost 2 bases, and 17 bases lay between the germline ends. CDR3 DNA: TGTGCCAGCAGCGCCTCCCGGACGGCACCTAACACTGAAGCTTTCTTT. It translates to CASSASRTAPNTEAFF.

The chain recombines TRBV12-3 or TRBV12-4 with TRBJ2-7; TRBD2 agrees at 8 bases. The CDR3 spans 13 residues. J was trimmed by 2 bases and V by 6 bases; bases with no gene match: 3. CDR3: CASSSSGPYEQYF. The CDR3 DNA is TGTGCCAGCAGCTCTAGCGGGCCCTACGAGCAGTACTTC.

The rearrangement uses TRBV19 and TRBJ1-2; no firm D call. The germline V and J ends were trimmed by 1 base and 2 bases, with 17 bases remaining between them. Germline V CDR1 and CDR2: LNHDA, SQIVND (reference sequence). This CDR3 spans 17 amino acids. CDR3 sequence reads: CASSIGRLQHKNYGYTF. The DNA of the CDR3 is TGTGCCAGTAGTATAGGAAGACTCCAGCACAAGAACTATGGCTACACCTTC.

This chain uses TRBV7-5 with TRBJ1-6. TRBV7-5 is labeled a pseudogene. The CDR3 sequence is 19 residues long. The DNA of the CDR3 is TGTGCCAGAACATGTCCCTCGGGAAAGAGAGGGCCGAAGTGGGCGCCCCTCCACTTT. Translated: CARTCPSGKRGPKWAPLHF.

This CDR3 reads CASGTGETQYF. CDR3 DNA: TGTGCCAGCGGAACGGGGGAGACCCAGTACTTC. The chain employs TRBV19 and TRBJ2-5; TRBD2 is a possible D gene (5 bases). Germline V gene lookup returns CDR1 LNHDA and CDR2 SQIVND (reference sequence). CDR3 length equals 11 residues. Trimming shortened V by 9 bases and J by 5 bases, and 10 bases separated the two germline ends.

CDR3 in amino acids: CATSDSWTSNEQFF. DNA for the CDR3: TGTGCCACCAGTGATTCTTGGACTAGCAATGAGCAGTTCTTC. This chain joins TRBV24-1 and TRBJ2-1, with 7 bases fitting TRBD2. V gave up 2 bases and J gave up 6 bases; unmatched junction bases: 3. CDR1 and CDR2 (germline): KGHDR, SFDVKD. The CDR3 is 14 residues long.

This clone was recorded only once. This rearrangement joins TRBV19 to TRBJ2-3; perhaps TRBD2 as D (5 bases). From germline, CDR1 is LNHDA and CDR2 SQIVND (reference sequence). The V end lost 6 bases, the J end lost 0 bases, and 10 bases lay between the germline ends. The CDR3 runs 14 residues. CDR3 coding DNA: TGTGCCAGTAGCCCAGCGGTTAGCACAGATACGCAGTATTTT. Amino acids: CASSPAVSTDTQYF.

Concerning this clone itself: Distinct nucleotide sequences in the sample also encode this CDR3. The V call is TRBV5-1, the J call TRBJ2-7; D perhaps matches TRBD2 (6 bases). V gave up 0 bases and J gave up 2 bases, with 9 bases separating them. Germline CDR1 reads SGHRS; CDR2 reads YFSETQ. The CDR3 totals 14 residues. Here the CDR3 reads CASSLGSGAYEQYF. The CDR3 region has the DNA TGCGCCAGCAGCTTGGGGTCGGGGGCCTACGAGCAGTACTTC.

The chain couples TRBV29-1 to TRBJ1-2, with a possible D match to TRBD1 (6 bases). This CDR3 has 12 amino acids. Per the germline V gene, CDR1 is SQVTM and CDR2 is ANQGSEA. The V and J ends lost 7 bases and 3 bases respectively, with 12 bases between them. The CDR3 region has the DNA TGCAGCGCCGGAGCAGGGGACTATGGCTACACCTTC. It codes for CSAGAGDYGYTF.

V gene TRBV7-9 combines with J gene TRBJ1-3; D call uncertain. V lost 1 base, J lost 2 bases, and 6 bases lay in between. Germline loops: CDR1 SEHNR, CDR2 FQNEAQ (reference sequence). The CDR3 runs 14 residues. The CDR3 sequence is CASSLGTTGNTIYF. CDR3 sequence (DNA): TGTGCCAGCAGCTTAGGTACAACTGGAAACACCATATATTTT.

This chain joins TRBV6-2 or TRBV6-3 and TRBJ2-7; the D gene is possibly TRBD2 (6 bases). The CDR3 loop spans 13 amino acids. In germline, CDR1 is MNHEY, CDR2 SVGEGT. The ends were cut back, 6 bases at V and 7 bases at J, with 16 bases in the middle. The CDR3 DNA sequence: TGTGCCAGCAGCCCCCAGGCCGCGGGGGAGCAGTACTTC. Its protein is CASSPQAAGEQYF.

This chain uses TRBV7-2 with TRBJ1-1; TRBD1 aligns across 8 bases. Per the germline V gene, CDR1 is SGHTA and CDR2 is FQGNSA. The CDR3 spans 13 residues. The junction had 5 bases not matched to a gene; V was cut back by 0 bases and J by 11 bases. As DNA, the CDR3 is TGTGCCAGCAGCTTAGCAGAGTACAGGGGGGCTTTCTTT. Its translation: CASSLAEYRGAFF. Together with reference TRBV7-2 and TRBJ1-1, the CDR3 gives the full variable domain: GAGVSQSPSNKVTEKGKDVELRCDPISGHTALYWYRQSLGQGLEFLIYFQGNSAPDKSGLPSDRFSAERTGGSVSTLTIQRTQQEDSAVYLCASSLAEYRGAFFGQGTRLTVV.

The chain employs TRBV3-1 (or the pseudogene TRBV3-2) and TRBJ2-1; D not certain. V lost 2 bases and J lost 9, with 11 bases in between. The CDR3 contains 13 residues. Germline V gene lookup returns CDR1 LGHDT and CDR2 YNNKEL (reference sequence). The CDR3 spells CASSQFLGGEQFF. As DNA, the CDR3 is TGTGCCAGCAGCCAATTCCTCGGTGGTGAGCAGTTCTTC.